Given below is one TCR beta chain in context. This CDR3 region has 15 residues. Deletions cut 1 base from V and 0 bases from J, with 9 bases between. Germline V gives CDR1 SGDLS, CDR2 YYNGEE. This sample is part of a study of blood T cell repertoires in COVID-19. How the authors handled the data: Amplification of reference gene primers was used by the study to estimate nucleated cell counts. Assay: immunoSEQ multiplex PCR; the TCRdb copy retains only in-frame clones and omits some. That table gives V, J and clone size, and the DNA gave D and trimming. The sample carries about 49,000 clones, 65% to 90% recorded once. Seattle's cohort entered during active infection and was followed longitudinally.

This receptor was taken from an elderly woman with COVID-19, enrolled during active disease. This rearrangement joins TRBV9 to TRBJ2-3; possible D gene TRBD1, 6 bases. The specimen was peripheral blood. CDR3 DNA sequence: TGTGCCAGCAGCGTAAGACAGGCTAGCACAGATACGCAGTATTTT. Its protein product is CASSVRQASTDTQYF.